These 25 T cell receptor beta chains were sequenced from one sample in a study of beta chain features in type 1 diabetes (dated 2018 in TCRdb). Findings and caveats that apply to the study as a whole: In all four CD4+ subsets, TCRB CDR3 length was moderately but significantly shorter in type 1 diabetes patients.

Their antigens are not known. The protocol used for the library was the immunoSEQ multiplex PCR assay. The High Capacity cDNA Reverse Transcription Kit was used to reverse transcribe all of the isolated RNA, meaning that expressed TCRB transcripts were what got sequenced. This is the immuneACCESS table as TCRdb keeps it, with only in-frame sequences that have V and J called. A part of the clones is gone; compared with another copy, unresolved V genes explain less than half, and the rest is unexplained. The sample table holds roughly 700,000 clones, of which about an eighth were seen once. The ten largest account for 0.02% to 0.025% of the sample. The material sequenced was naive CD4+ T cells from blood. Reading the label with the study, this specimen's cell subset or site is: true naive CD4+ T cells. All receptors come from a man aged 18 to 30 with type 1 diabetes.

The genes are TRBV4-2 and TRBJ2-1; maybe TRBD2 (6 bases). Trimming stripped 0 bases from V and 9 bases from J, with 21 bases between. This CDR3 comprises 17 residues. Germline V CDR1 and CDR2: LGHNA, YNFKEQ. CDR3 DNA: TGTGCCAGCAGCCAAGAATCGACTACCTGGAGGGGTGGTGAGCAGTTCTTC. It specifies CASSQESTTWRGGEQFF.

This chain connects TRBV7-9 to TRBJ1-4, with 11 bases matching TRBD1. The CDR3 spans 15 residues. Germline CDR1 and CDR2: SEHNR and FQNEAQ (reference sequence). The ends lost 6 bases at V and 6 bases at J; junction bases unmatched: 6. The CDR3 reads CASSAGTGGDEKLFF. In nucleotides, the CDR3 is TGTGCCAGCAGTGCCGGGACAGGGGGAGATGAAAAACTGTTTTTT. Combining the CDR3 with reference TRBV7-9 and TRBJ1-4 gives the whole variable domain DTGVSQNPRHKITKRGQNVTFRCDPISEHNRLYWYRQTLGQGPEFLTYFQNEAQLEKSRLLSDRFSAERPKGSFSTLEIQRTEQGDSAMYLCASSAGTGGDEKLFFGSGTQLSVL.

V is TRBV5-1 and J is TRBJ2-5; 9 bases map to TRBD1. The CDR3 consists of 17 residues. Germline V gives CDR1 SGHRS, CDR2 YFSETQ. The ends lost 2 bases at V and 1 base at J; junction bases unmatched: 9. The CDR3 loop is CASSLNTGTGIQETQYF. CDR3 nucleotides: TGCGCCAGCAGCTTAAACACCGGGACAGGGATCCAAGAGACCCAGTACTTC.

This clone was seen a few times. The gene calls are TRBV9 and TRBJ2-7, with TRBD1 identical over 7 bases. J was trimmed by 2 bases and V by 3 bases; bases with no gene match: 8. The CDR3 runs to 15 residues. From germline, CDR1 is SGDLS and CDR2 YYNGEE. The CDR3 coding sequence is TGTGCCAGCAGCGCGACAGGGCTTCCTACCTACGAGCAGTACTTC. Its protein is CASSATGLPTYEQYF.

This chain uses TRBV19 with TRBJ2-1, with TRBD1 identical over 9 bases. The CDR3 has 15 residues. Germline CDR1 is LNHDA and CDR2 is SQIVND (reference sequence). Trimming cost V 3 bases and J 7 bases; bases outside gene matches: 7. DNA of the CDR3: TGTGCCAGTAGTATCCCACAGGGGGCGCGAAATGAGCAGTTCTTC. This encodes CASSIPQGARNEQFF. The complete variable domain, with remaining parts taken from reference TRBV19 and TRBJ2-1, reads DGGITQSPKYLFRKEGQNVTLSCEQNLNHDAMYWYRQDPGQGLRLIYYSQIVNDFQKGDIAEGYSVSREKKESFPLTVTSAQKNPTAFYLCASSIPQGARNEQFFGPGTRLTVL.

The rearrangement joins TRBV7-9 to TRBJ2-5; D possibly corresponds to TRBD2 (5 bases). Germline loops: CDR1 SEHNR, CDR2 FQNEAQ (reference sequence). Trimming took off 5 bases at V and 4 bases at J, with 14 bases between the two ends. This CDR3 region has 14 residues. In nucleotides, the CDR3 is TGTGCCAGCAGCCGCCCGGGGTCGGGAGAGACCCAGTACTTC. It translates to CASSRPGSGETQYF.

The chain carries TRBV18 and TRBJ2-1, with TRBD2 as a possible D gene (7 bases). V was shortened by 5 bases and J by 0 bases, with 17 bases between the two germline ends. CDR1 and CDR2 (germline): KGHSH, LQKENI. The CDR3 has 17 amino acids. CDR3 DNA: TGTGCCAGCTCAGGGGGCAACAGCGGGGACTCCTACAATGAGCAGTTCTTC. As protein: CASSGGNSGDSYNEQFF.

V is TRBV29-1 and J is TRBJ2-2; no firm D call. Germline CDR1 reads SQVTM; CDR2 reads ANQGSEA. The CDR3 contains 15 residues. Trimming removed 7 bases from V and 2 bases from J, with 17 bases in between. The CDR3 region has the DNA TGCAGCGGCCGAAGGGCAGGAGAAAACACCGGGGAGCTGTTTTTT. Its translation is CSGRRAGENTGELFF.

This rearrangement joins TRBV27 to TRBJ2-7; D is possibly TRBD2 (7 bases). The CDR3 covers 17 residues. Deletions cut 2 bases from V and 2 bases from J, with 19 bases between. CDR1 is MNHEY, CDR2 SMNVEV, per germline (reference sequence). The CDR3 sequence: CASSLATSWEGAYEQYF. CDR3 sequence (DNA): TGTGCCAGCAGTTTAGCCACCTCCTGGGAGGGGGCCTACGAGCAGTACTTC.

The rearrangement uses TRBV7-2 and TRBJ2-1, with D hard to call. Trimming shortened V by 1 base and J by 7 bases, and 8 bases separated the two germline ends. Germline CDR1 is SGHTA and CDR2 is FQGNSA. This CDR3 spans 13 amino acids. The CDR3 protein is CASSLGFGNEQFF. The DNA for the CDR3 is TGTGCCAGCAGCTTAGGGTTTGGGAATGAGCAGTTCTTC.

The sample holds a few counts of this clone. V gene TRBV30 combines with J gene TRBJ2-3; 11 bases are a match to TRBD2. V lost 3 bases to trimming and J lost 6 bases; unmatched junction nucleotides: 11. The CDR3 runs 16 residues. The germline CDR1 and CDR2 sequences are GTSNPN and SVGIG (reference sequence). CDR3 in DNA: TGTGCCTGGAGGAGATTTACTAGCGGGGGTGGCGATACGCAGTATTTT. It is translated as CAWRRFTSGGGDTQYF.

This clone appeared a few times. The V gene is TRBV19, the J gene TRBJ1-5; D gene unclear. The germline V gene has CDR1 LNHDA and CDR2 SQIVND (reference sequence). The length of the CDR3 is 15 residues. The V end lost 3 bases, the J end lost 5 bases, and 14 bases lay between the germline ends. The CDR3 reads CASSISAVADQPQHF. CDR3 nucleotide sequence: TGTGCCAGTAGTATTTCGGCAGTGGCCGATCAGCCCCAGCATTTT.

This clone occurred many times. Other DNA sequences in the sample encode the same CDR3. The chain recombines TRBV9 with TRBJ1-5; D remains ambiguous. Between the trimmed V and J ends, which lost 0 bases and 2 bases, there was a span of 3 bases. CDR3 length: 13 residues. CDR1 and CDR2 (germline): SGDLS, YYNGEE. CDR3 region: CASSVDGNQPQHF. For the CDR3, the DNA is TGTGCCAGCAGCGTAGATGGCAATCAGCCCCAGCATTTT.

This chain uses TRBV7-2 with TRBJ1-2; 9 nucleotides agree with TRBD1. Unmatched junction bases numbered 5, after V lost 2 bases and J lost 7 bases. Germline V gives CDR1 SGHTA, CDR2 FQGNSA. The CDR3 contains 14 residues. CDR3 in amino acids: CASSLRTGEVGYTF. The CDR3 DNA follows: TGTGCCAGCAGCTTAAGGACAGGGGAGGTTGGCTACACCTTC.

In its sample, this clone was seen a few times. The chain recombines TRBV9 with TRBJ2-3; D unresolved. Per the germline V gene, CDR1 is SGDLS and CDR2 is YYNGEE. The CDR3 is made up of 18 amino acids. The V end was cut by 0 bases, the J end by 1 base, with 18 bases between. The CDR3 spells CASSVAPVGSSGTDTQYF. The DNA for the CDR3 is TGTGCCAGCAGCGTAGCCCCTGTCGGCTCCTCTGGCACAGATACGCAGTATTTT.

The V and J genes are TRBV29-1 and TRBJ2-5, with a tentative D call TRBD2 (7 bases). This CDR3 has 13 amino acids. V lost 7 bases and J 0 bases, leaving 12 bases between the germline ends. Germline V gives CDR1 SQVTM, CDR2 ANQGSEA. CDR3 residues: CSEGGVNQETQYF. CDR3 sequence (DNA): TGCAGCGAGGGGGGGGTCAACCAAGAGACCCAGTACTTC.

This clone has a handful of counts. The chain combines TRBV23-1 with TRBJ2-2, with a possible D match to TRBD1 (5 bases). TRBV23-1 is an ORF; its function is uncertain. The CDR3 consists of 19 residues. V was shortened by 7 bases and J by 4 bases, with 28 bases between the two germline ends. The CDR3 is CASTLKPWGPTTGTGELFF. The CDR3 DNA follows: TGCGCCAGCACCCTAAAACCCTGGGGCCCTACTACGGGCACCGGGGAGCTGTTTTTT.

The genes are TRBV10-3 and TRBJ2-7; D is possibly TRBD1 (5 bases). The CDR3 runs to 12 residues. Deletions cut 4 bases from V and 6 bases from J, with 10 bases between. CDR1 and CDR2 (germline): ENHRY, SYGVKD. Here the CDR3 DNA reads TGTGCCATCAGTGGGGGCAGTTCCGAGCAGTACTTC. Protein product: CAISGGSSEQYF.

This clone was counted only a few times. CDR3 DNA: TGTGCCGTCAACCCAGGGGGAACACAAGAGACCCAGTACTTC. It codes for CAVNPGGTQETQYF. The chain employs TRBV10-3 and TRBJ2-5, with TRBD1 identical over 7 bases. The CDR3 loop spans 14 amino acids. CDR1 is ENHRY and CDR2 is SYGVKD in the germline V gene. The J segment lost 2 bases and the V segment lost 11 bases, leaving 11 bases of the junction unmatched.

The chain combines TRBV20-1 with TRBJ2-5; D not certain. Germline V gives CDR1 DFQATT, CDR2 SNEGSKA (reference sequence). The V gene lost 4 bases and the J gene lost 3 bases, with 6 bases spanning the gap. The CDR3 has 11 amino acids. In nucleotides, the CDR3 is TGCAGTGCTAACTCCAAAGAGACCCAGTACTTC. It is translated as CSANSKETQYF.

The rearrangement joins TRBV5-4 to TRBJ1-2, with TRBD1 as a possible D gene (5 bases). This CDR3 comprises 15 residues. Per germline, CDR1 SGHNT and CDR2 YYREEE (reference sequence). The ends were cut back, 0 bases at V and 5 bases at J, with 14 bases in the middle. Written as DNA, the CDR3 is TGTGCCAGCAGCTTGGACCGGGGCCCAGAGTATGGCTACACCTTC. It yields the protein CASSLDRGPEYGYTF.

The chain combines TRBV7-9 with TRBJ1-1; a possible D gene is TRBD1 (5 bases). The CDR3 covers 15 residues. Trimming left V 1 base short and J 10 bases short, with 19 bases between. The germline V gene has CDR1 SEHNR and CDR2 FQNEAQ (reference sequence). CDR3 sequence reads: CASSLDETERIGAFF. The DNA for the CDR3 is TGTGCCAGCAGCTTAGATGAGACAGAAAGAATTGGAGCTTTCTTT.

In regard to this clone: One end of the junction fails to match germline, which may point to a read error. The CDR3 loop reads CASIEQGSNTEAFF. The CDR3 DNA reads TGTGCCAGCATTGAACAGGGGTCGAACACTGAAGCTTTCTTT. The rearrangement joins TRBV2 to TRBJ1-1; TRBD1 aligns across 7 bases. CDR3 length: 14 residues. The germline V gene has CDR1 SNHLY and CDR2 FYNNEI.

This clone has just a few counts. The DNA of the CDR3 is TGCGCCAGCAGCTTGGCCAGGGAATTGGACGAGCAGTACTTC. It codes for CASSLARELDEQYF. The V and J genes are TRBV5-1 and TRBJ2-7; D perhaps matches TRBD1 (5 bases). The CDR3 extends over 14 amino acids. V lost 0 bases, J lost 5 bases, and 12 bases lay in between. CDR1 and CDR2 from the germline V gene are SGHRS and YFSETQ. Using reference TRBV5-1 and TRBJ2-7 for the parts outside the CDR3, the full variable domain is KAGVTQTPRYLIKTRGQQVTLSCSPISGHRSVSWYQQTPGQGLQFLFEYFSETQRNKGNFPGRFSGRQFSNSRSEMNVSTLELGDSALYLCASSLARELDEQYFGPGTRLTVT.

Turning to this clone: The sample carries other DNA sequences with the same CDR3. The CDR3 is CSVSRQGPPYGYTF. In DNA, the CDR3 is TGCAGCGTTTCCCGACAGGGCCCACCCTATGGCTACACCTTC. This chain joins TRBV29-1 and TRBJ1-2, with TRBD1 identical over 7 bases. The CDR3 has 14 amino acids. After removal of 5 bases from V and 4 bases from J, the junction contained 10 bases not matched to a gene. Germline CDR1 and CDR2: SQVTM and ANQGSEA.